The TCR beta chain described here comes from a study of cytomegalovirus exposure and HLA in healthy donors. Across the whole study: Early on, a data release was issued that held 80 million to 90 million unique TCRs from HLA-typed donors. General study results and limits: About 87% or about 30% of the time was how often most TCR beta V segments were productive, according to an earlier analysis. The study put 150 to 200 TCR beta chains on its list as cytomegalovirus-associated. Analysis performed later found 15,000 or so TCR beta sequences associated with HLA alleles at 0.05 false discovery rate.

Primers for the PCR totalled 60 Vbeta and 13 Jbeta. Assay: immunoSEQ multiplex PCR; the TCRdb copy retains only in-frame clones and omits some. The sample table includes about 170,000 clones. Comments on this clone: The antigen remains undetermined.

The sequenced sample consisted of PBMCs. This TCR came from a woman aged 55-70 years in good health and CMV-seronegative.

This CDR3 is CASSEQGYSYEQYF. The CDR3 coding sequence is TGTGCCAGCAGTGAACAGGGATACTCCTACGAGCAGTACTTC. The chain combines TRBV2 with TRBJ2-7, with D maybe TRBD1 (5 bases). The V gene's germline CDR1 is SNHLY and CDR2 FYNNEI. The length of the CDR3 is 14 residues. Trimming took off 2 bases at V and 0 bases at J, with 8 bases between the two ends.